This T cell receptor (beta chain) originates from a study of cytomegalovirus exposure and HLA in healthy donors. The wider study: The study's early data release held 80 million to 95 million unique TCRs from HLA-typed donors.

For this clone: Its antigen is currently unknown.

The CDR3 runs 15 residues. J gave up 1 base and V 0 bases, and 0 bases lay outside the gene matches. Looked up from germline, CDR1 is SGHRS and CDR2 is YFSETQ. The PCR made use of 60 Vbeta and 13 Jbeta primers. Original processing methods: Among the unique TCR beta chains that a later analysis counted, about 81 million in all, roughly 11 million were shared. Here immunoSEQ multiplex PCR was the method, and the copy in TCRdb shows in-frame clones only, minus some. The V and J calls and clone size come from that table; D and trimming were worked out from the DNA. The sample records more than 80,000 clones, 70% to 80% being singletons. Study outcomes and limitations: Analyzed later, most CMV-associated TCR beta chains appeared HLA-restricted.

The sequenced material came from PBMCs. This receptor was obtained from a female donor in good health and CMV-seronegative. The chain links TRBV5-1 to TRBJ2-1; 8 bases map to TRBD1. The CDR3 region is CASSLGQGSYNEQFF. The CDR3 bases are TGCGCCAGCAGCTTGGGACAGGGGTCCTACAATGAGCAGTTCTTC.